Shown below are 8 T cell receptor beta chains from a single sample sequenced in a study of blood T cells in healthy people across ages. Primers used in a second PCR of roughly 6 to 11 cycles were a sample-barcoded 5' primer and a J-beta primer mix. Via MiXCR, TCRdb re-called the 5' RACE reads, giving one row per CDR3 protein. The sample comprises over 1,500,000 distinct CDR3 sequences, 40% to 55% of which are singletons, and 2.1% rests with the top ten. Input material: blood. The source of these receptors is a woman in her thirties or forties in good health.

J is TRBJ2-1 and V is TRBV20-1; D is undetermined. Deletions cut 4 bases from V and 4 bases from J, with 8 bases between. Germline V gene sequence: CDR1 DFQATT, CDR2 SNEGSKA (reference sequence). CDR3 length: 12 residues. The CDR3 is CSAIGRYNEQFF. The CDR3 DNA follows: TGCAGTGCTATTGGCAGGTACAATGAGCAGTTCTTC.

As to this clonotype: Germline and junction disagree at one end, which may indicate a read error. This chain uses TRBV20-1 with TRBJ2-1; tentatively, D is TRBD1 (5 bases). Germline lookup yields CDR1 DFQATT and CDR2 SNEGSKA (reference sequence). The CDR3 has 14 residues. The CDR3 bases are TGCAGTGAGCAGGGAAGTAGCTCCCACAATGAGCAGTTCTTC. Encoded protein: CSEQGSSSHNEQFF.

The genes are TRBV11-2 and TRBJ2-6, with 8 bases fitting TRBD2. The ends lost 5 bases at V and 0 bases at J; junction bases unmatched: 12. This CDR3 is 19 amino acids long. CDR1 and CDR2 (germline): SGHAT, FQNNGV. The CDR3 region is CASSARVAGGFSGANVLTF. CDR3 DNA: TGTGCCAGCAGCGCCCGGGTGGCGGGGGGATTCTCTGGGGCCAACGTCCTGACTTTC. Based on the CDR3 plus reference TRBV11-2 and TRBJ2-6, the full variable domain is EAGVAQSPRYKIIEKRQSVAFWCNPISGHATLYWYQQILGQGPKLLIQFQNNGVVDDSQLPKDRFSAERLKGVDSTLKIQPAKLEDSAVYLCASSARVAGGFSGANVLTFGAGSRLTVL.

The table lists this clonotype with a few counts. The CDR3 reads CSVGGAGRAKNIQYF. CDR3 coding DNA: TGCAGCGTTGGGGGGGCAGGTCGGGCCAAAAACATTCAGTACTTC. This chain links TRBV29-1 with TRBJ2-4; D tentatively reads TRBD1 or TRBD2 (6 bases each). Trimming pared 4 bases from V and 1 base from J, leaving 14 bases between. The CDR3 length is 15 residues. Germline CDR1 and CDR2: SQVTM and ANQGSEA. Full variable domain (rest looked up from reference TRBV29-1 and TRBJ2-4): SAVISQKPSRDICQRGTSLTIQCQVDSQVTMMFWYRQQPGQSLTLIATANQGSEATYESGFVIDKFPISRPNLTFSTLTVSNMSPEDSSIYLCSVGGAGRAKNIQYFGAGTRLSVL.

Concerning this clonotype itself: A read error may be the cause here, since a much bigger clone is one base away. This sequence joins TRBV27 and TRBJ2-3; no clear D gene. Germline V gene sequence: CDR1 MNHEY, CDR2 SMNVEV (reference sequence). The CDR3 runs 12 residues. With 5 bases removed from V and 2 bases from J, the gap between germline ends came to 5 bases. The CDR3 region has the DNA TGTGCCAGCAGTACCCACACAGATACGCAGTATTTT. It yields the protein CASSTHTDTQYF.

This clonotype was observed a handful of times. The chain recombines TRBV4-3 with TRBJ1-2, with D uncertain. Trimming removed 3 bases from V and 4 bases from J, with 12 bases in between. CDR3 length: 14 amino acids. The germline V gene encodes CDR1 LGHNA and CDR2 YSLEER. The CDR3 DNA follows: TGCGCCAGCAGCCAGGTCGCGGGAGCCTATGGCTACACCTTC. Translation gives CASSQVAGAYGYTF.

This clonotype was counted between two and nine times. The V gene is TRBV28, the J gene TRBJ2-5, with 7 bases fitting TRBD2. Losses at the gene ends were 7 bases for V and 11 bases for J; bases not matched to a gene: 19. Germline values: CDR1 MDHEN, CDR2 SYDVKM. The CDR3 runs to 15 residues. The CDR3 region is CASNSPGGTSREQYF. The CDR3 DNA reads TGTGCCAGCAATTCCCCGGGGGGAACCTCTAGGGAGCAGTACTTC. Variable domain in full (rest from reference TRBV28 and TRBJ2-5): DVKVTQSSRYLVKRTGEKVFLECVQDMDHENMFWYRQDPGLGLRLIYFSYDVKMKEKGDIPEGYSVSREKKERFSLILESASTNQTSMYLCASNSPGGTSREQYFGPGTRLLVL.

The chain joins TRBV7-9 to TRBJ1-2, with 7 nucleotides matching TRBD1. Trimming cost V 1 base and J 7 bases; bases outside gene matches: 12. There are 16 residues in the CDR3. Germline V lookup: CDR1 SEHNR, CDR2 FQNEAQ (reference sequence). The CDR3: CASSLEGGGAFAGYTF. Here the CDR3 DNA reads TGTGCCAGCAGCTTAGAAGGAGGGGGCGCGTTCGCTGGCTACACCTTC.